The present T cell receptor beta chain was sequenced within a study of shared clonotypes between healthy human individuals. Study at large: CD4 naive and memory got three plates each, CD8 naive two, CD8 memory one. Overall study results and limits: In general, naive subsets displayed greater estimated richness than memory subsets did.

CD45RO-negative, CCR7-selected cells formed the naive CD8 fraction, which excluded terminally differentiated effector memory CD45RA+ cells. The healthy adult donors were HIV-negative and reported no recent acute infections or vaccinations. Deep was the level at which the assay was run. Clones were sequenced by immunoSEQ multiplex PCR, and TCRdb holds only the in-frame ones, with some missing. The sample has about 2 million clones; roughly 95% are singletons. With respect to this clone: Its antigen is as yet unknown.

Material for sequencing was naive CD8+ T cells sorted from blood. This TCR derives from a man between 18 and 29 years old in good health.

CDR3 DNA: TGTGCCAGCAGCTTGGCGCGGGGGGCCTACGAGCAGTACTTC. This codes for CASSLARGAYEQYF. The genes are TRBV5-4 and TRBJ2-7; 8 nucleotides agree with TRBD2. The V gene's germline CDR1 is SGHNT and CDR2 YYREEE (reference sequence). This CDR3 region has 14 residues. The V gene end was trimmed by 0 bases and the J gene end by 2 bases; junction bases not matched to a gene: 1. The whole variable domain, filled in from reference TRBV5-4 and TRBJ2-7, reads ETGVTQSPTHLIKTRGQQVTLRCSSQSGHNTVSWYQQALGQGPQFIFQYYREEENGRGNFPPRFSGLQFPNYSSELNVNALELDDSALYLCASSLARGAYEQYFGPGTRLTVT.